The T cell receptor (beta chain) described here comes from a study of T-cell memory formation after mild COVID-19 (dated by TCRdb to about 2021). About the study as a whole: TCR sequence clusters from the two donors were largely donor specific. T-cell clones expanding and contracting after mild COVID-19 in two donors were tracked by longitudinal TCRalpha and TCRbeta repertoire sequencing. Two young, previously healthy adult volunteers made up the cohort, one male and one female.

PBMCs were isolated by Ficoll-Paque density gradient centrifugation. Reads for this sample came from an Illumina NovaSeq 6000. TCRalpha and TCRbeta cDNA libraries were constructed by 5'RACE with constant-segment primers, with sample barcodes and unique molecular identifiers being introduced. RNA was extracted from every sample with Trizol reagent. The libraries were amplified in two PCR steps, and the second step added a second sample barcode and Illumina TruSeq adapters. The libraries were sequenced on an Illumina NovaSeq using 2 x 150 bp paired-end reads. Concerning the study's data processing: Reads were demultiplexed and collapsed into UMI-guided consensus sequences with migec v1.2.7. Using mixcr v2.1.11, UMI consensuses were aligned to TRA and TRB V and J templates and then assembled into clonotypes. A clonotype was counted as expanded or contracted only when both edgeR and NoisET called the clonotype significant, with the noise models trained on biological replicates. edgeR calls used a false discovery rate-adjusted p below 0.01 and a log2 fold-change threshold of 1. As an exploratory analysis of dynamics, PCA with hierarchical clustering was applied to max-normalized trajectories of the 1000 most abundant clonotypes. The CD4 or CD8 phenotype of responding clones was assigned using the separately sequenced CD4+ and CD8+ repertoires. The public reads were quality trimmed at Q25 with fastp and then assembled into clones with MiXCR by TCRdb, keeping productive beta chains. Every distinct CDR3 protein forms one entry, paired with its most common genes and DNA. The V and J calls were not made by the authors but by TCRdb's processing. In all, the sample holds about 390,000 distinct CDR3 sequences, and about a sixth of those were seen once. About 22% of the sample is held by the ten biggest clonotypes.

Study-level results and caveats: Only a couple of mild cases were covered in the study, and larger cohorts including severe cases with pre-infection samples were considered necessary. Whether the second-wave clones peaking on day 37 were SARS-CoV-2 specific was not confirmed. From day 15 to 85, contracting clones showed balanced CD4/CD8 phenotypes, whereas a second wave of clones that expanded from day 15 to 37 leaned towards CD4+. Some responding clones were detected in pre-infection memory, which suggested that pre-existing cross-reactive memory T cells had joined the SARS-CoV-2 response. Contracting CD4+ clones appeared mostly in the CM and EM memory subsets, whereas CD8+ clones were enriched in EMRA.

A few counts support this clonotype. The antigen this receptor binds is unknown. No much larger clone exists at a distance of one base, and base qualities are not known. Sequenced material: PBMCs or a T cell subset sorted from them (not recorded which). This receptor was identified in a man younger than 35 who had mild COVID-19 (a few samples of this study predate the infection). The sample titles of this study are shuffled in the database, so cell type and time point are left out; the donor was told from shared clones.

The DNA is as follows: TGCAGTGCTAGAGAAGGGTATCAGCCCCAGCATTTT. This is translated as CSAREGYQPQHF. Recombination joined TRBV20-1 with TRBJ1-5; there is no confident call for the D gene. V is cut by 0 bases and J by 5 bases, and the space between the germline ends is 5 bases. In the germline V gene (reference sequence), CDR1 corresponds to DFQATT and CDR2 to SNEGSKA. Including cysteine and phenylalanine, the CDR3 has 12 amino acids. Only the CDR3 part of the read is kept: 36 bases, read in frame from the first base.